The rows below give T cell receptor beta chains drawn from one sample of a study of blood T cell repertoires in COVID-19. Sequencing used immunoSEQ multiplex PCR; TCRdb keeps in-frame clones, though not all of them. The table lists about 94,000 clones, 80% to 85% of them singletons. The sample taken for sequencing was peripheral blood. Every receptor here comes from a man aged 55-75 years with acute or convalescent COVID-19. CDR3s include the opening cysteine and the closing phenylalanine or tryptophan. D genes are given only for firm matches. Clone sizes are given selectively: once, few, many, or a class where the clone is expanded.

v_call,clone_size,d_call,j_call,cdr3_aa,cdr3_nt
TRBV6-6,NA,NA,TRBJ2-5,CASKLSLSQETQYF,TGTGCCAGCAAGTTGAGTTTGTCCCAAGAGACCCAGTACTTC
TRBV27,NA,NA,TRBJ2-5,CASSPRQGRAETQYF,TGTGCCAGCAGTCCCAGACAGGGGAGGGCAGAGACCCAGTACTTC
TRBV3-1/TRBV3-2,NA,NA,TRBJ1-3,CASSQTIRGVGNTIYF,TGTGCCAGCAGCCAGACCATAAGGGGCGTAGGAAACACCATATATTTT
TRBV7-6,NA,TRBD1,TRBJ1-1,CASSPNPGQPEAFF,TGTGCCAGCAGCCCCAACCCGGGACAGCCTGAAGCTTTCTTT
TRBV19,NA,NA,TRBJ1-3,CASSPGESGNTIYF,TGTGCCAGTAGTCCCGGGGAATCGGGAAACACCATATATTTT
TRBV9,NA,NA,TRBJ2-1,CASSVGDTSSYNEQFF,TGTGCCAGCAGCGTAGGGGACACTAGCTCCTACAATGAGCAGTTCTTC
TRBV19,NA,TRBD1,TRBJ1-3,CASSIYRGTNTIYF,TGTGCCAGTAGTATTTACAGGGGGACAAACACCATATATTTT
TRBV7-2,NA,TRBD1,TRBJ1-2,CASSYRPTGEGYTF,TGTGCCAGCAGCTACAGACCGACAGGGGAGGGCTACACCTTC
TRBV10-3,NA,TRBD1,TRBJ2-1,CAAGTVYDEQFF,TGTGCCGCCGGGACAGTCTACGATGAGCAGTTCTTC
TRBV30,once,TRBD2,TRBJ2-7,CAWSPGGGYEQYF,TGTGCCTGGAGTCCGGGGGGGGGTTACGAGCAGTACTTC
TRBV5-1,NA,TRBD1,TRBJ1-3,CASSPRTGENTIYF,TGCGCCAGCAGTCCCCGTACAGGGGAAAACACCATATATTTT
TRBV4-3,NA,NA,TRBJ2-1,CASSHWTGEQFF,TGCGCCAGCAGCCATTGGACGGGAGAGCAGTTCTTC
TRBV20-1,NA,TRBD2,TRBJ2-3,CSASVIAGGTDTQYF,TGCAGTGCTAGTGTGATAGCGGGGGGCACAGATACGCAGTATTTT
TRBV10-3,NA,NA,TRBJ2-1,CAIRAKTGGVNNEQFF,TGTGCCATCAGGGCAAAGACGGGCGGGGTTAACAATGAGCAGTTCTTC
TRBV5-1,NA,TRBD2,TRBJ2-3,CASSPRGGLTDTQYF,TGCGCCAGCAGCCCCCGGGGGGGGCTCACAGATACGCAGTATTTT
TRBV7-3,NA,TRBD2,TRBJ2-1,CASSPLNSGGANEQFF,TGTGCCAGCAGCCCTCTCAATAGCGGGGGGGCTAATGAGCAGTTCTTC
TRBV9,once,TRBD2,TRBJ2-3,CASSGAGGVTDTQYF,TGTGCCAGCAGCGGGGCCGGGGGGGTTACAGATACGCAGTATTTT
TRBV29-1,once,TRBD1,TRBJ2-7,CSANGPGQGEYEQYF,TGCAGCGCTAACGGACCGGGACAGGGGGAGTACGAGCAGTACTTC
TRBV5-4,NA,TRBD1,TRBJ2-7,CASSFQGAYEQYF,TGTGCCAGCAGCTTCCAGGGGGCCTACGAGCAGTACTTC
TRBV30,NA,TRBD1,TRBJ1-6,CAWKNTGAAYNSPLHF,TGTGCCTGGAAAAACACAGGGGCGGCCTATAATTCACCCCTCCACTTT
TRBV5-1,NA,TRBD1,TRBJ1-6,CASSLAVHGTGEDSPLHF,TGCGCCAGCAGCTTGGCCGTTCACGGGACAGGGGAGGATTCACCCCTCCACTTT
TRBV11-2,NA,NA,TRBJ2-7,CASSFRSQGEQYF,TGTGCCAGCAGCTTTAGGAGTCAGGGCGAGCAGTACTTC
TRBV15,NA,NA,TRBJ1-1,CATSRRGATEAFF,TGTGCCACCAGCAGGCGTGGGGCCACTGAAGCTTTCTTT
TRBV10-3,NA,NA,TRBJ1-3,CAISENTGNTIYF,TGTGCCATCAGTGAGAACACGGGAAACACCATATATTTT
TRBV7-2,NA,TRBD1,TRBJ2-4,CASRPTGGKNIQYF,TGTGCCAGCAGGCCAACAGGGGGCAAAAACATTCAGTACTTC
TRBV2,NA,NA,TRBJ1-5,CASSGGANQPQHF,TGTGCCAGCAGTGGGGGCGCTAATCAGCCCCAGCATTTT
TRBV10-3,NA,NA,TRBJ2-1,CANRNQRLEQFF,TGTGCCAATCGAAATCAGAGGCTTGAGCAGTTCTTC
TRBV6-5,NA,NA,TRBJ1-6,CASSYGTGSPLHF,TGTGCCAGCAGTTACGGGACTGGGTCACCCCTCCACTTT
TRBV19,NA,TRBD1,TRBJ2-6,CASGRDRAGANVLTF,TGTGCCAGCGGACGTGACAGGGCTGGGGCCAACGTCCTGACTTTC
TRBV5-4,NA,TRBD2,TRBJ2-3,CASSPWTSGVADTQYF,TGTGCCAGCAGCCCATGGACTAGCGGAGTTGCAGATACGCAGTATTTT
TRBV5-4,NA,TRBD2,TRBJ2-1,CASSFSGGTEQFF,TGTGCCAGCAGCTTTAGCGGGGGGACTGAGCAGTTCTTC
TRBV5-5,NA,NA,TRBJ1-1,CASSFATGNTEAFF,TGTGCCAGCAGCTTTGCGACAGGCAACACTGAAGCTTTCTTT
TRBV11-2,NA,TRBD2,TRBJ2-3,CASSSSGAQRDTQYF,TGTGCCAGCAGCTCGAGCGGGGCCCAGCGAGATACGCAGTATTTT
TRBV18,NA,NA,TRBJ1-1,CASSPTGRTEAFF,TGTGCCAGCTCGCCCACAGGGCGCACTGAAGCTTTCTTT
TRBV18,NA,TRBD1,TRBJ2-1,CASSQGGQVNSYNEQFF,TGTGCCAGCTCACAAGGGGGACAGGTCAACTCCTACAATGAGCAGTTCTTC
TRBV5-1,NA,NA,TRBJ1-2,CASSLRQDYGYTF,TGCGCCAGCAGCTTGAGGCAGGACTATGGCTACACCTTC
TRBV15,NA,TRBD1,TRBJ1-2,CATSRGTGEGYTF,TGTGCCACCAGCAGGGGGACAGGGGAGGGCTACACCTTC
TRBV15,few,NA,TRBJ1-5,CATSRVGGEHQPQHF,TGTGCCACCAGCAGAGTAGGAGGGGAGCATCAGCCCCAGCATTTT
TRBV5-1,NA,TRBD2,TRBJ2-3,CASSLVSAGGTDTQYF,TGCGCCAGCAGCTTGGTGTCTGCGGGGGGCACAGATACGCAGTATTTT
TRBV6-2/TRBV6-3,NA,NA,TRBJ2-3,CASSSNTGDTQYF,TGTGCCAGCAGTTCCAATACCGGGGATACGCAGTATTTT
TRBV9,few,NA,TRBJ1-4,CASSPRGEGDEKLFF,TGTGCCAGCAGCCCCCGGGGAGAGGGTGATGAAAAACTGTTTTTT
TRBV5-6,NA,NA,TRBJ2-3,CASSSTPTDTQYF,TGTGCCAGCAGCAGCACCCCCACAGATACGCAGTATTTT
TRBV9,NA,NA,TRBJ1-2,CASSVGAGRSYGYTF,TGTGCCAGCAGCGTAGGAGCAGGGCGTTCCTATGGCTACACCTTC
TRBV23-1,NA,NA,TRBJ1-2,CASSLTLGGTLANYGYTF,TGCGCCAGCAGTCTGACACTGGGAGGGACTTTAGCTAACTATGGCTACACCTTC
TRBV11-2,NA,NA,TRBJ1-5,CASSLGGPQVPQHF,TGTGCCAGCAGCTTAGGGGGCCCCCAAGTGCCCCAGCATTTT
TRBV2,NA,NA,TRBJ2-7,CASSDPRNRYYEQYF,TGTGCCAGCAGTGATCCCAGAAACCGTTACTACGAGCAGTACTTC
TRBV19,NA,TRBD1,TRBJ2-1,CASSAKDRATYNEQFF,TGTGCCAGTAGTGCAAAGGACAGGGCAACCTACAATGAGCAGTTCTTC
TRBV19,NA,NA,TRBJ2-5,CASSTLLARQETQYF,TGTGCCAGTAGTACGCTCCTAGCAAGGCAAGAGACCCAGTACTTC
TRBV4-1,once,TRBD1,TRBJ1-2,CASSHRTQGGGGLGYTF,TGCGCCAGCAGCCACCGAACCCAGGGGGGCGGGGGGCTTGGCTACACCTTC
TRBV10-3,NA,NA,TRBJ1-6,CAISFQGWDSPLHF,TGTGCCATCAGTTTCCAGGGATGGGATTCACCCCTCCACTTT
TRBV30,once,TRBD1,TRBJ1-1,CAWSGGNTEAFF,TGTGCCTGGTCAGGGGGCAACACTGAAGCTTTCTTT
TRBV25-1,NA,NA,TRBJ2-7,CASSDGYEQYF,TGTGCCAGCAGTGACGGCTACGAGCAGTACTTC